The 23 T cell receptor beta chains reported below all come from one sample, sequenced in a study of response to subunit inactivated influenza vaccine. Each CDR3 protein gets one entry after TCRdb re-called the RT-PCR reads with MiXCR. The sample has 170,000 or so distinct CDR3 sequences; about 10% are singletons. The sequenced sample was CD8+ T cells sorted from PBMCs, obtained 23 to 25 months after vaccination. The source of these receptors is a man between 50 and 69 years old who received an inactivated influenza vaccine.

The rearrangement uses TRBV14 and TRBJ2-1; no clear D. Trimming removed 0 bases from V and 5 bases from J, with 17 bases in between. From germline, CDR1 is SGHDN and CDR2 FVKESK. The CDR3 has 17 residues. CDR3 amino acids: CASSQDRLPVTHNEQFF. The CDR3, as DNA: TGTGCCAGCAGCCAAGATCGACTTCCCGTTACGCACAATGAGCAGTTCTTC.

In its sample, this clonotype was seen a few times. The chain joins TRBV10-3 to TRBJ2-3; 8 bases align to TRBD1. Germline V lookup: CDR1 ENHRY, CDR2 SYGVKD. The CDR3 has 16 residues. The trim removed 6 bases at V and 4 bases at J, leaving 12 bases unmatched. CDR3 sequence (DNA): TGTGCCATCAGGGTAGGACCGGACAGGGCTTCAGATACGCAGTATTTT. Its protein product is CAIRVGPDRASDTQYF.

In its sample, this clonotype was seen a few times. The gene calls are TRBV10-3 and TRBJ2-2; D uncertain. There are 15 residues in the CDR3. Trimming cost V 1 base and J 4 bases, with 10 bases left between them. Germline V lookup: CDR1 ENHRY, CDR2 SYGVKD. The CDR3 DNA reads TGTGCCATCAGTGAGTTGTTGGGCAGCACCGGGGAGCTGTTTTTT. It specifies CAISELLGSTGELFF.

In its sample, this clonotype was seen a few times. This CDR3 is CASSSPYGTQPGNEQFF. The CDR3 coding sequence is TGTGCCAGCAGCTCACCCTACGGGACCCAGCCAGGGAATGAGCAGTTCTTC. The rearrangement links TRBV7-9 to TRBJ2-1; the D gene could be TRBD1 or TRBD2 (5 bases each). The ends were cut back, 4 bases at V and 7 bases at J, with 23 bases in the middle. There are 17 residues in the CDR3. Germline V gene lookup returns CDR1 SEHNR and CDR2 FQNEAQ (reference sequence).

The CDR3 here is CASSEVGVGEQYF. CDR3 nucleotide sequence: TGCGCCAGCAGTGAAGTGGGGGTTGGCGAGCAGTACTTC. The gene calls are TRBV10-2 and TRBJ2-7; D assignment may be TRBD1 or TRBD2 (5 bases each). V was pared by 3 bases and J by 6 bases, with 12 bases between. From germline, CDR1 is WSHSY and CDR2 SAAADI. The CDR3 consists of 13 residues.

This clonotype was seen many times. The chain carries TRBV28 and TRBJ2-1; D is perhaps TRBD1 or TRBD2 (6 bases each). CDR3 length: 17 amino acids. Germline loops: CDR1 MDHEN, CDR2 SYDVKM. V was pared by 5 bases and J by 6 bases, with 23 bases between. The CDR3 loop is CASSLPSLARGGNEQFF. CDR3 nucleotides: TGTGCCAGCAGTCTTCCTTCGCTAGCGAGAGGGGGCAATGAGCAGTTCTTC. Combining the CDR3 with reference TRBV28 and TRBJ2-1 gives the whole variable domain DVKVTQSSRYLVKRTGEKVFLECVQDMDHENMFWYRQDPGLGLRLIYFSYDVKMKEKGDIPEGYSVSREKKERFSLILESASTNQTSMYLCASSLPSLARGGNEQFFGPGTRLTVL.

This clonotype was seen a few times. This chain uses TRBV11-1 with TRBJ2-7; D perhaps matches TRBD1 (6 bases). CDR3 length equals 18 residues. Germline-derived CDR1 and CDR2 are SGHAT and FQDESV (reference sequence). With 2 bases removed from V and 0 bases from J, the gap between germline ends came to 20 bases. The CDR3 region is CASSLHGRGSWGSYEQYF. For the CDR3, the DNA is TGTGCCAGCAGCTTACATGGCAGGGGCTCTTGGGGCTCCTACGAGCAGTACTTC.

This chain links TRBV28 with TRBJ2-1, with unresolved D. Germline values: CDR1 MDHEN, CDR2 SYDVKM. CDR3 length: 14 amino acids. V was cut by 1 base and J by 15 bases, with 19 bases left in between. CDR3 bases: TGTGCCAGCAGTTTATCCTACTTAGGAAAGGGATGGTTCTTC. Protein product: CASSLSYLGKGWFF. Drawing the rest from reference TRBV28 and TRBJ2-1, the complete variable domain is DVKVTQSSRYLVKRTGEKVFLECVQDMDHENMFWYRQDPGLGLRLIYFSYDVKMKEKGDIPEGYSVSREKKERFSLILESASTNQTSMYLCASSLSYLGKGWFFGPGTRLTVL.

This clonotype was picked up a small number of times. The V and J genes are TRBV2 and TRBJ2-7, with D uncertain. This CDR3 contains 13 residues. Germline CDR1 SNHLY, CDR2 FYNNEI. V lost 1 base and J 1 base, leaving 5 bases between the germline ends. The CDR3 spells CASSEDSSYEQYF. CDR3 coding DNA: TGTGCCAGCAGTGAAGACAGTTCCTACGAGCAGTACTTC.

In DNA form, the CDR3 reads TGTGCCACCAGCAGACCGCCAGCGGGGTCCTACAATGAGCAGTTCTTC. Translating gives CATSRPPAGSYNEQFF. The rearrangement links TRBV15 to TRBJ2-1; 7 bases are shared with TRBD2. The ends lost 2 bases at V and 1 base at J; junction bases unmatched: 5. The CDR3 has 16 residues. From germline, CDR1 is LNHNV and CDR2 YYDKDF (reference sequence).

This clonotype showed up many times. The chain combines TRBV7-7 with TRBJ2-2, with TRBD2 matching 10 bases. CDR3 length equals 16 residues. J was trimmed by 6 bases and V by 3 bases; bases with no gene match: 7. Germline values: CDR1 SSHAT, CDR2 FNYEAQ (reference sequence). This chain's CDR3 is CASSFGGTSEAGELFF. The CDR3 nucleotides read TGTGCCAGCAGCTTTGGGGGGACTAGCGAGGCCGGGGAGCTGTTTTTT.

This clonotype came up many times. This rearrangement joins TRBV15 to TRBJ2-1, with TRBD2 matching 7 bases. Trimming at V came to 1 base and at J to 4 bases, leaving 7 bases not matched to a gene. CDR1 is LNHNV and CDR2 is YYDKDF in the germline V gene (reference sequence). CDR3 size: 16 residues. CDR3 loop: CATSRVGGMRYNEQFF. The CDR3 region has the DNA TGTGCCACCAGCAGAGTGGGAGGGATGAGGTACAATGAGCAGTTCTTC.

The CDR3 sequence: CASSSPWDKSTDTQYF. In DNA, the CDR3 is TGTGCCAGCAGTTCCCCCTGGGACAAAAGCACAGATACGCAGTATTTT. The chain is built from TRBV28 and TRBJ2-3, with D possibly matching TRBD1 (6 bases). This CDR3 has 16 residues. The germline gives CDR1 MDHEN, CDR2 SYDVKM. Trimming removed 4 bases at V and 0 bases at J, with 14 bases between.

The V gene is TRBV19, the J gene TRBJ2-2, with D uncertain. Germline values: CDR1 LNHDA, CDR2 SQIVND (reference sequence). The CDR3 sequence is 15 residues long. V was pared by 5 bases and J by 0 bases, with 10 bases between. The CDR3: CASSEMAANTGELFF. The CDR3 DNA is TGTGCCAGTAGTGAAATGGCGGCGAACACCGGGGAGCTGTTTTTT.

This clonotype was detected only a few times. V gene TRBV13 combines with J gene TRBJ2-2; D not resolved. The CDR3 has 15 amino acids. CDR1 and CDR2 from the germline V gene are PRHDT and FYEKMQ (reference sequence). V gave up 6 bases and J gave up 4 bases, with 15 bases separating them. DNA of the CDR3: TGTGCCAGCAGTTTTCAACCTGTCCTCACCGGGGAGCTGTTTTTT. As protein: CASSFQPVLTGELFF.

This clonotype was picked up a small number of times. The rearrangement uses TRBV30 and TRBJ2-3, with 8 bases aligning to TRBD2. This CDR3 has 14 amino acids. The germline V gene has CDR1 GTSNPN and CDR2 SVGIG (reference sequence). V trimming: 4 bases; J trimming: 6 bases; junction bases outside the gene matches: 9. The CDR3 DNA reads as TGTGCCTGGATTCGCGGGGGGCTCACGGATACGCAGTATTTT. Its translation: CAWIRGGLTDTQYF.

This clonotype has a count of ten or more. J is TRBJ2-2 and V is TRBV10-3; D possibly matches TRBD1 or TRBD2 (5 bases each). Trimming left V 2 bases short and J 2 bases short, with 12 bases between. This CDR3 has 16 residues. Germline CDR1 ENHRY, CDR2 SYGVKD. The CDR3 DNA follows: TGTGCCATCAGTGAGACGGGACGTCCCAACACCGGGGAGCTGTTTTTT. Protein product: CAISETGRPNTGELFF.

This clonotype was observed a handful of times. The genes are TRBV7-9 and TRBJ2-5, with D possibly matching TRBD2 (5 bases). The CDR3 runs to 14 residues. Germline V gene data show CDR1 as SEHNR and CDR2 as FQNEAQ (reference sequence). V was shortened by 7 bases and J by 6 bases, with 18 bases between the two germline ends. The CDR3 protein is CASTEPGTTQTQYF. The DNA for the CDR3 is TGTGCCAGCACCGAACCGGGAACGACGCAGACCCAGTACTTC.

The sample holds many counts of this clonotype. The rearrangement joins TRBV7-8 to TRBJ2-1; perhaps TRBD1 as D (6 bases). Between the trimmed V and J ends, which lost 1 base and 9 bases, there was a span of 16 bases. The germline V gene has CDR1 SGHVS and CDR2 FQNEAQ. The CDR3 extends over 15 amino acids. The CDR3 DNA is TGTGCCAGCAGCTTAGTCCAGGGGCATTTCGGTGAGCAGTTCTTC. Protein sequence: CASSLVQGHFGEQFF.

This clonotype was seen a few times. For the CDR3, the DNA is TGTGCCAGCAGTCCTCCCGGGACAGGCTACGAGCAGTACTTC. As protein: CASSPPGTGYEQYF. The chain has TRBV6-2 or TRBV6-3 and TRBJ2-7; 8 bases align to TRBD1. This CDR3 comprises 14 residues. Per germline, CDR1 MNHEY and CDR2 SVGEGT. V was clipped by 5 bases and J by 3 bases; unmatched bases: 6.

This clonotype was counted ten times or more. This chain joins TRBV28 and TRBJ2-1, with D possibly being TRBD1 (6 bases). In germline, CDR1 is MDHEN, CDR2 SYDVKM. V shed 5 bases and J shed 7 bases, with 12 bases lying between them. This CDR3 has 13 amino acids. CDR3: CASSRDTGNEQFF. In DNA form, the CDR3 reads TGTGCCAGCAGTCGGGACACGGGGAATGAGCAGTTCTTC.

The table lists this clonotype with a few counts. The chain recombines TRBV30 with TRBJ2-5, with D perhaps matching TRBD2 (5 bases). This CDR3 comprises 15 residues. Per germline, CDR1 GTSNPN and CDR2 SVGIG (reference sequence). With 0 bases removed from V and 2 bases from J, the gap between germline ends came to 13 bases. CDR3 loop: CAWSVEGYAQETQYF. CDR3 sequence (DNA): TGTGCCTGGAGTGTAGAGGGATATGCTCAAGAGACCCAGTACTTC.

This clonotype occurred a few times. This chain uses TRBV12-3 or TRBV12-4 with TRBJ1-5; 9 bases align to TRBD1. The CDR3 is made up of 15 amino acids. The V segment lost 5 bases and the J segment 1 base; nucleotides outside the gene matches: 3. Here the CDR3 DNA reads TGTGCCAGCAGTAGGACAGGGGCGAGCAATCAGCCCCAGCATTTT. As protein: CASSRTGASNQPQHF.